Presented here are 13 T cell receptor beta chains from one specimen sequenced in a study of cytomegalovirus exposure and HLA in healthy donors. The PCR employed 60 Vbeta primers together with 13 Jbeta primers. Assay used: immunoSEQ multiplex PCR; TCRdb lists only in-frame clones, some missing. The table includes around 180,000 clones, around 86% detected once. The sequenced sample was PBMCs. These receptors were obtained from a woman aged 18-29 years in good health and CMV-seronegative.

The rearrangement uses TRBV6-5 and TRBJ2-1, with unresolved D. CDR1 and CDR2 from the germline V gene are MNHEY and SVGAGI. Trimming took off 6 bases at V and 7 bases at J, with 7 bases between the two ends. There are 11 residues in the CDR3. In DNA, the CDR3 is TGTGCCAGCAGGAGACTGAATGAGCAGTTCTTC. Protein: CASRRLNEQFF.

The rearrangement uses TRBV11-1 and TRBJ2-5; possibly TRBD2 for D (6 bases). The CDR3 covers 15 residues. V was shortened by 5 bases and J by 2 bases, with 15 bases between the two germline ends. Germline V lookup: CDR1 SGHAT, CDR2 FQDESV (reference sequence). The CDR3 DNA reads TGTGCCAGCAGCCCCGGGAGATTCGTTCAAGAGACCCAGTACTTC. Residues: CASSPGRFVQETQYF.

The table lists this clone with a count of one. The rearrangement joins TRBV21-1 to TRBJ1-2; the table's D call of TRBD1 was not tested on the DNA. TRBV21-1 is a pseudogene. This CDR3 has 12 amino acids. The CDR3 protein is CASRDTHYGYTF. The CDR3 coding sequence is TGTGCCAGCAGGGACACCCACTATGGCTACACCTTC.

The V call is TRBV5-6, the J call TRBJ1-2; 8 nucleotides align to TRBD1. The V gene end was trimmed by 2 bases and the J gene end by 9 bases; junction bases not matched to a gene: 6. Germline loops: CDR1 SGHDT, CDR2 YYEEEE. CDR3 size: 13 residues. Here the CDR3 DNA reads TGTGCCAGCAGCTTTTATGACAGGGGAAGCTACACCTTC. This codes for CASSFYDRGSYTF. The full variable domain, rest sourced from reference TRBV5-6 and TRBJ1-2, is DAGVTQSPTHLIKTRGQQVTLRCSPKSGHDTVSWYQQALGQGPQFIFQYYEEEERQRGNFPDRFSGHQFPNYSSELNVNALLLGDSALYLCASSFYDRGSYTFGSGTRLTVV.

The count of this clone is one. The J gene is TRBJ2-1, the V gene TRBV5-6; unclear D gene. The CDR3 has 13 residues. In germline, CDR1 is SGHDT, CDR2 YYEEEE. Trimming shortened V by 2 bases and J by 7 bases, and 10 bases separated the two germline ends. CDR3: CASSFPQANEQFF. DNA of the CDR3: TGTGCCAGCAGCTTTCCCCAGGCAAATGAGCAGTTCTTC.

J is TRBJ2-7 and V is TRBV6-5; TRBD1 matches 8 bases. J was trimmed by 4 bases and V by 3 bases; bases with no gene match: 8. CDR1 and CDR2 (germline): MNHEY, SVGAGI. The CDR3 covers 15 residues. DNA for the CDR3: TGTGCCAGCAGTTATTCCGGGACAGGCCAATACGAGCAGTACTTC. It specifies CASSYSGTGQYEQYF.

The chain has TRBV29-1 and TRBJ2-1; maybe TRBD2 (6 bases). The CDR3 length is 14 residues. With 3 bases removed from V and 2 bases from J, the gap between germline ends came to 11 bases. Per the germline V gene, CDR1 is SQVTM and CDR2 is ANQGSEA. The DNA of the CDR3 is TGCAGCGTTGAGGCTAGCGCGACCTACAATGAGCAGTTCTTC. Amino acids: CSVEASATYNEQFF.

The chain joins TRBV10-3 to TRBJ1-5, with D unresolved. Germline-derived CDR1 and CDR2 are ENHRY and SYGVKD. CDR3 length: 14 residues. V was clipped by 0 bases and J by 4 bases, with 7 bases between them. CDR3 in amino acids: CAISESSGNQPQHF. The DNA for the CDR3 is TGTGCCATCAGTGAGTCATCGGGGAATCAGCCCCAGCATTTT.

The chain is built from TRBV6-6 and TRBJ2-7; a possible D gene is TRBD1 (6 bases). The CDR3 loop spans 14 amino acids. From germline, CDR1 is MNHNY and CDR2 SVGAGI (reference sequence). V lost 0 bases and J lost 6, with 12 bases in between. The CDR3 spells CASSYSNRVGEQYF. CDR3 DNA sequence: TGTGCCAGCAGTTACTCGAACAGGGTGGGCGAGCAGTACTTC.

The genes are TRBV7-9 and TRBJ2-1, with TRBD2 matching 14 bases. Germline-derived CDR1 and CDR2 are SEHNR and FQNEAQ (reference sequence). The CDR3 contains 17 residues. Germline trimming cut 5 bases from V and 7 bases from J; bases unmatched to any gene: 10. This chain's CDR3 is CASSMSGTSGGGNEQFF. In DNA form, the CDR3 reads TGTGCCAGCAGCATGTCCGGGACTAGCGGGGGTGGTAATGAGCAGTTCTTC.

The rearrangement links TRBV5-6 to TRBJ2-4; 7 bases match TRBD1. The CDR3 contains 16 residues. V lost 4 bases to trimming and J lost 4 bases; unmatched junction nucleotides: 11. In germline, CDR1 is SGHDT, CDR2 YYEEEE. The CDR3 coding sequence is TGTGCCAGCAGCCGACTCGGAAGGACAGGAAAAAACATTCAGTACTTC. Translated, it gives CASSRLGRTGKNIQYF.

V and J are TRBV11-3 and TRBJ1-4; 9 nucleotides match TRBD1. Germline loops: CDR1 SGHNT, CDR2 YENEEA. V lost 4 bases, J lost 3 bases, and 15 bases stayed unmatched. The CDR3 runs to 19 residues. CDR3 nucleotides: TGTGCCAGCAGCTCACCACGGGACAGGGAGTTTGGAGCTAATGAAAAACTGTTTTTT. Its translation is CASSSPRDREFGANEKLFF.

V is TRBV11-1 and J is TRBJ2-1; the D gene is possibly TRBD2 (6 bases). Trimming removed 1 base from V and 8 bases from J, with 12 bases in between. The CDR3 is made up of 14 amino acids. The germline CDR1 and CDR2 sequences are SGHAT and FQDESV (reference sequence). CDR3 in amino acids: CASSLGWGDYEQFF. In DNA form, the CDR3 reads TGTGCCAGCAGCTTAGGGTGGGGGGATTATGAGCAGTTCTTC.